The subject of this entry is one T cell receptor (beta chain). No antigen is known for it. The use of a sample-barcoded 5' primer and a J-beta primer mix characterized a second PCR of roughly 6 to 11 cycles. TCRdb processed the 5' RACE reads anew with MiXCR; each CDR3 protein has one entry. Of about 1.1 million distinct CDR3 sequences in the sample, around two fifths were seen once. The data are from a study of blood T cells in healthy people across ages. Study at large: Capture via template switching afforded approximately one barcoded beta molecule per two T cells. Study conclusions and caveats: Samples with more naive T cells showed higher observed beta diversity. Conclusively comparing naive with antigen-experienced cells was impossible with unsorted PBMCs. While age rose, TCR beta diversity per million T cells dropped in a roughly linear way.

V shed 4 bases and J 10 bases; nucleotides not matched to a gene: 9. This CDR3 comprises 15 residues. Looked up from germline, CDR1 is LGHNA and CDR2 is YSLEER. The V gene is TRBV4-3, the J gene TRBJ2-1; 11 nucleotides line up with TRBD2. The clonotype originates from a young man in good health. The sequenced material came from blood. Here the CDR3 reads CASSRGTSGKVEQFF. CDR3 coding DNA: TGCGCCAGCAGCCGCGGGACTAGCGGCAAGGTGGAGCAGTTCTTC.